Shown below are 28 T cell receptor beta chains from a single sample sequenced in a study of shared clonotypes between healthy human individuals. Here immunoSEQ multiplex PCR was the method, and the copy in TCRdb shows in-frame clones only, minus some. Of about 1.1 million clones listed, about 80% are singletons. Sequenced: memory CD4+ T cells from PBMCs. The subset here: CD45RA-negative fraction. The source is a man between 18 and 35 years old in good health. Some clones in this sample may be carry-over from other donors' samples.

This sequence joins TRBV6-5 and TRBJ2-1; 12 nucleotides line up with TRBD2. The CDR3 is 16 residues long. CDR1 is MNHEY and CDR2 is SVGAGI in the germline V gene. V dropped 2 bases and J dropped 9; count of bases not matched to a gene: 8. The CDR3 nucleotides read TGTGCCAGCAGTTACCATACTAGCGGGAGGATTGTTGAGCAGTTCTTC. Translation: CASSYHTSGRIVEQFF.

The chain uses TRBV27 and TRBJ1-2; no clear D gene. V was shortened by 4 bases and J by 13 bases, with 10 bases between the two germline ends. Per the germline V gene, CDR1 is MNHEY and CDR2 is SMNVEV (reference sequence). This CDR3 has 10 residues. CDR3 bases: TGTGCCAGCAGTTCCGGGGAAACCACCTTC. Encoded protein: CASSSGETTF.

This clone appeared a single time. The chain combines TRBV7-9 with TRBJ1-2; perhaps TRBD1 as D (5 bases). Trimming pared 2 bases from V and 2 bases from J, leaving 9 bases between. Germline lookup yields CDR1 SEHNR and CDR2 FQNEAQ (reference sequence). There are 14 residues in the CDR3. The CDR3 loop reads CASSLTPGNYGYTF. The CDR3 DNA is TGTGCCAGCAGCTTAACTCCAGGGAACTATGGCTACACCTTC.

The sample holds one count of this clone. The V call is TRBV7-2, the J call TRBJ2-5; D possibly corresponds to TRBD2 (6 bases). Germline lookup yields CDR1 SGHTA and CDR2 FQGNSA. The CDR3 extends over 14 amino acids. V was clipped by 3 bases and J by 7 bases, with 15 bases between them. The CDR3 sequence: CASSFGAGSGTQYF. CDR3 sequence (DNA): TGTGCCAGCAGCTTCGGCGCGGGATCTGGGACCCAGTACTTC. Drawing the rest from reference TRBV7-2 and TRBJ2-5, the complete variable domain is GAGVSQSPSNKVTEKGKDVELRCDPISGHTALYWYRQSLGQGLEFLIYFQGNSAPDKSGLPSDRFSAERTGGSVSTLTIQRTQQEDSAVYLCASSFGAGSGTQYFGPGTRLLVL.

The chain is built from TRBV6-1 and TRBJ2-3, with 8 positions matching TRBD2. The CDR3 consists of 14 residues. J lost 5 bases, V lost 8 bases, and 9 bases had no gene match. Germline CDR1 is MNHNS and CDR2 is SASEGT. CDR3 amino acids: CASGLAGGVDTQYF. CDR3 bases: TGTGCCAGCGGCCTAGCGGGTGGGGTAGATACGCAGTATTTT.

Turning to this clone: The germline gene is not matched at one end of the junction; a read error may be the cause. The chain links TRBV28 to TRBJ2-1, with TRBD1 as a possible D gene (5 bases). CDR1 is MDHEN, CDR2 SYDVKM, per germline. CDR3 size: 17 residues. CDR3: CTSSTGRVQGSYNEQFF. The CDR3, as DNA: TGTACCAGCAGTACTGGAAGGGTGCAGGGTTCCTACAATGAGCAGTTCTTC.

This sequence joins TRBV28 and TRBJ2-3; a possible D gene is TRBD2 (7 bases). CDR1 is MDHEN and CDR2 is SYDVKM in the germline V gene. The ends were cut back, 7 bases at V and 4 bases at J, with 18 bases in the middle. The CDR3 is 15 residues long. CDR3 DNA: TGTGCCAGCACCTTAGGGGGGGGAGCTGCAGATACGCAGTATTTT. Translated, it gives CASTLGGGAADTQYF.

The rearrangement links TRBV5-8 to TRBJ2-2, with 9 nucleotides matching TRBD1. V was pared by 5 bases and J by 5 bases, with 7 bases of the junction left unmatched. There are 15 residues in the CDR3. In germline, CDR1 is SGHTS, CDR2 YDEGEE. This CDR3 is CASSYRGRWTGELFF. CDR3 DNA: TGTGCCAGCAGTTACAGGGGGCGTTGGACCGGGGAGCTGTTTTTT.

This chain connects TRBV5-1 to TRBJ1-2; 8 bases agree with TRBD1. CDR3 length: 13 residues. V was clipped by 4 bases and J by 6 bases; unmatched bases: 5. Germline V gives CDR1 SGHRS, CDR2 YFSETQ. The CDR3 is CASSQDRVDGYTF. The CDR3 DNA sequence: TGCGCCAGCAGCCAGGACAGGGTGGATGGCTACACCTTC. The whole variable domain, filled in from reference TRBV5-1 and TRBJ1-2, reads KAGVTQTPRYLIKTRGQQVTLSCSPISGHRSVSWYQQTPGQGLQFLFEYFSETQRNKGNFPGRFSGRQFSNSRSEMNVSTLELGDSALYLCASSQDRVDGYTFGSGTRLTVV.

This chain links TRBV4-3 with TRBJ2-5; either TRBD1 or TRBD2 may fit D (6 bases each). Germline V gene sequence: CDR1 LGHNA, CDR2 YSLEER. V was cut by 1 base and J by 5 bases, with 17 bases left in between. The CDR3 runs 16 residues. DNA for the CDR3: TGCGCCAGCAGCCAAGTTTTAGCGCAAGGGGGGGAGACCCAGTACTTC. Protein: CASSQVLAQGGETQYF.

The gene calls are TRBV30 and TRBJ1-3; D gene ambiguous. Trimming pared 0 bases from V and 0 bases from J, leaving 6 bases between. This CDR3 has 14 amino acids. The germline gives CDR1 GTSNPN, CDR2 SVGIG (reference sequence). Here the CDR3 DNA reads TGTGCCTGGAGTGTACACAGCTCTGGAAACACCATATATTTT. Protein sequence: CAWSVHSSGNTIYF.

This clone was seen a few times. This chain joins TRBV7-2 and TRBJ2-1, with TRBD2 identical over 9 bases. With 0 bases clipped from V and 9 bases from J, the junction kept 6 bases outside the gene matches. Germline V CDR1 and CDR2: SGHTA, FQGNSA. The length of the CDR3 is 15 residues. The CDR3 protein is CASSLAGTSTTEQFF. CDR3 bases: TGTGCCAGCAGCTTAGCTGGGACTAGCACAACTGAGCAGTTCTTC.

This clone has a handful of counts. This sequence joins TRBV10-1 and TRBJ2-7, with D tentatively TRBD1 or TRBD2 (5 bases each). Between the trimmed V and J ends, which lost 4 bases and 1 base, there was a span of 11 bases. The CDR3 is made up of 14 amino acids. Germline lookup yields CDR1 WNHNN and CDR2 SYGVQD (reference sequence). The chain's CDR3 is CASSAGPGSYEQYF. The CDR3, as DNA: TGCGCCAGCAGTGCGGGGCCGGGGTCCTACGAGCAGTACTTC.

The sample holds one count of this clone. The chain links TRBV5-4 to TRBJ2-1; D is undetermined. V was shortened by 4 bases and J by 0 bases, with 8 bases between the two germline ends. The CDR3 runs 14 residues. Germline CDR1 SGHNT, CDR2 YYREEE (reference sequence). Here the CDR3 reads CASSTDGSYNEQFF. CDR3 bases: TGTGCCAGCAGCACGGACGGCTCCTACAATGAGCAGTTCTTC.

The rearrangement links TRBV9 to TRBJ1-1, with 7 bases that match TRBD1. The V and J ends lost 4 bases and 10 bases, in that order; junction bases with no gene match: 13. The CDR3 totals 14 residues. Germline V gene lookup returns CDR1 SGDLS and CDR2 YYNGEE. In DNA form, the CDR3 reads TGTGCCAGCAGCCCAGGGAATACAGGGGCCGGAGCTTTCTTT. Translation: CASSPGNTGAGAFF.

The chain has TRBV30 and TRBJ2-7; D gene ambiguous. Trimming shortened V by 3 bases and J by 4 bases, and 13 bases separated the two germline ends. CDR3 length: 13 amino acids. The germline V gene encodes CDR1 GTSNPN and CDR2 SVGIG (reference sequence). CDR3 region: CAWSAQVRYEQYF. The DNA of the CDR3 is TGTGCCTGGAGCGCCCAGGTGCGTTACGAGCAGTACTTC.

The chain uses TRBV7-2 and TRBJ1-3; D gene unclear. V was trimmed by 1 base and J by 0 bases, leaving 10 bases between them. In germline, CDR1 is SGHTA, CDR2 FQGNSA. There are 16 residues in the CDR3. The DNA for the CDR3 is TGTGCCAGCAGCTTAGGCCCGGCTAACTCTGGAAACACCATATATTTT. Amino acids: CASSLGPANSGNTIYF.

The table lists this clone with a count of one. The chain couples TRBV5-4 to TRBJ2-5, with D maybe TRBD1 (6 bases). The CDR3 sequence is 14 residues long. Germline loops: CDR1 SGHNT, CDR2 YYREEE (reference sequence). Trimming took off 5 bases at V and 1 base at J, with 12 bases between the two ends. The CDR3 sequence: CASRSQGSQETQYF. The CDR3 DNA follows: TGTGCCAGCAGATCTCAGGGGTCCCAAGAGACCCAGTACTTC.

The chain links TRBV2 to TRBJ1-1; weak D call: TRBD1 (5 bases). The CDR3 loop spans 12 amino acids. The germline V gene encodes CDR1 SNHLY and CDR2 FYNNEI. Trimming took off 6 bases at V and 5 bases at J, with 10 bases between the two ends. The CDR3: CASRKTDTEAFF. In nucleotides, the CDR3 is TGTGCCAGCAGGAAGACAGATACTGAAGCTTTCTTT.

The rearrangement uses TRBV19 and TRBJ1-1; possible D gene TRBD1, 5 bases. Trimming shortened V by 4 bases and J by 1 base, and 16 bases separated the two germline ends. CDR3 size: 16 residues. Germline assignment: CDR1 LNHDA and CDR2 SQIVND (reference sequence). The CDR3 bases are TGTGCCAGTAGTAGGCAACCGGGACCTAGGAACACTGAAGCTTTCTTT. Encoded protein: CASSRQPGPRNTEAFF. Variable domain in full (rest from reference TRBV19 and TRBJ1-1): DGGITQSPKYLFRKEGQNVTLSCEQNLNHDAMYWYRQDPGQGLRLIYYSQIVNDFQKGDIAEGYSVSREKKESFPLTVTSAQKNPTAFYLCASSRQPGPRNTEAFFGQGTRLTVV.

The chain combines TRBV2 with TRBJ1-2; no firm D call. Trimming shortened V by 1 base and J by 4 bases, and 7 bases separated the two germline ends. CDR3 length equals 13 residues. CDR1 is SNHLY and CDR2 is FYNNEI in the germline V gene. The CDR3: CASSEGQLYGYTF. The CDR3, as DNA: TGTGCCAGCAGTGAAGGTCAGCTCTATGGCTACACCTTC.

V gene TRBV28 combines with J gene TRBJ1-3; D is unclear. Germline V lookup: CDR1 MDHEN, CDR2 SYDVKM. Trimming shortened V by 5 bases and J by 0 bases, and 8 bases separated the two germline ends. This CDR3 comprises 14 residues. The DNA of the CDR3 is TGTGCCAGCAGTCAAATTAACTCTGGAAACACCATATATTTT. Translating it yields CASSQINSGNTIYF.

The chain combines TRBV9 with TRBJ2-1, with TRBD1 as a possible D gene (6 bases). Looked up from germline, CDR1 is SGDLS and CDR2 is YYNGEE. The CDR3 has 14 residues. The V end lost 4 bases, the J end lost 6 bases, and 14 bases lay between the germline ends. CDR3 in amino acids: CASSPRTVSNEQFF. DNA for the CDR3: TGTGCCAGCAGCCCGCGGACAGTGAGCAATGAGCAGTTCTTC.

The chain uses TRBV5-6 and TRBJ2-7, with TRBD2 matching over 7 bases. The germline V gene encodes CDR1 SGHDT and CDR2 YYEEEE. The trim removed 6 bases at V and 3 bases at J, leaving 18 bases unmatched. The CDR3 is 17 amino acids. The CDR3 sequence is CASMVGFASGPIYEQYF. DNA of the CDR3: TGTGCCAGCATGGTAGGGTTCGCTAGCGGTCCGATCTACGAGCAGTACTTC.

This chain joins TRBV28 and TRBJ1-1; D unclear. Trimming took off 3 bases at V and 1 base at J, with 15 bases between the two ends. The germline gives CDR1 MDHEN, CDR2 SYDVKM. This CDR3 has 16 residues. CDR3 in DNA: TGTGCCAGCAGTTTCCCCATTAGATGGGGGAACACTGAAGCTTTCTTT. Protein: CASSFPIRWGNTEAFF. Full variable domain (missing parts from reference TRBV28 and TRBJ1-1): DVKVTQSSRYLVKRTGEKVFLECVQDMDHENMFWYRQDPGLGLRLIYFSYDVKMKEKGDIPEGYSVSREKKERFSLILESASTNQTSMYLCASSFPIRWGNTEAFFGQGTRLTVV.

The chain is built from TRBV6-6 and TRBJ1-5; 7 nucleotides align to TRBD1. Per the germline V gene, CDR1 is MNHNY and CDR2 is SVGAGI (reference sequence). V shed 7 bases, J shed 4 bases, and the junction held 4 bases outside the gene matches. The CDR3 is 13 residues long. The chain's CDR3 is CASNNRGNQPQHF. CDR3 DNA sequence: TGTGCCAGCAATAACAGGGGAAATCAGCCCCAGCATTTT.

The gene calls are TRBV28 and TRBJ2-1; no clear D. V was cut by 6 bases and J by 6 bases, with 15 bases left in between. From germline, CDR1 is MDHEN and CDR2 SYDVKM. The CDR3 consists of 14 residues. Written as DNA, the CDR3 is TGTGCCAGCAGCCCGACACCCATCATCAATGAGCAGTTCTTC. As protein: CASSPTPIINEQFF.

CDR3: CASSLRIKYEQYF. The CDR3 DNA follows: TGTGCCAGCAGCTTACGGATCAAGTACGAGCAGTACTTC. V gene TRBV7-3 combines with J gene TRBJ2-7; no clear D. This CDR3 comprises 13 residues. The V end was cut by 2 bases, the J end by 4 bases, with 9 bases between. Germline loops: CDR1 SGHTA, CDR2 FQGTGA.